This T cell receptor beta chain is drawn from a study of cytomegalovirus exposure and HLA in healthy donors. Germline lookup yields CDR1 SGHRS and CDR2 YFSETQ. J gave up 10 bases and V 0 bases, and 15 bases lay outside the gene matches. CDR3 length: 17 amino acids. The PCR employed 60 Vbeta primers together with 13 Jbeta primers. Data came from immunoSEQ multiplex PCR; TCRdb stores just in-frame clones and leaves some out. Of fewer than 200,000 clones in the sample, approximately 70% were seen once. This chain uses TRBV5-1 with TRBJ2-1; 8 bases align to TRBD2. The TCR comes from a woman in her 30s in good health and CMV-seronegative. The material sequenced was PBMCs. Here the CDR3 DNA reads TGCGCCAGCAGCTTGGAGGGTACTAGCGGCATGGGGAGGGAGCAGTTCTTC. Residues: CASSLEGTSGMGREQFF.